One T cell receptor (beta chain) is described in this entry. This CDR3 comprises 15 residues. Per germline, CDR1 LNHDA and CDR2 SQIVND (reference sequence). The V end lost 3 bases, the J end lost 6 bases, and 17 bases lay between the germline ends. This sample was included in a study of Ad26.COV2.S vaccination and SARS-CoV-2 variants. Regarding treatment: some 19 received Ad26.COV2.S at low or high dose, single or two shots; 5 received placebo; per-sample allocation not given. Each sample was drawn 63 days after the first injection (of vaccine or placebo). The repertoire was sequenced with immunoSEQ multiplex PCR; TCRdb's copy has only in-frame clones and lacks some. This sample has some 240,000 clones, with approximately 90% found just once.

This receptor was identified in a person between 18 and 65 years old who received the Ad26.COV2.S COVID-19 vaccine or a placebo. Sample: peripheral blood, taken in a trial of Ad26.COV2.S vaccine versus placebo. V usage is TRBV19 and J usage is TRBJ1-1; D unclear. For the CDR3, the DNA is TGTGCCAGTAGTATGTCGCAGGCTCGAGTGGCTGAAGCTTTCTTT. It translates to CASSMSQARVAEAFF.